One and the same sample provided the 27 T cell receptor beta chains below, sequenced in a study of blood T cell repertoires in COVID-19. The protocol was immunoSEQ multiplex PCR, while the TCRdb copy is restricted to in-frame clones and leaves out a portion. The table lists 70,000 to 95,000 clones, roughly 91% of them singletons. Material: peripheral blood. All receptors derive from a woman at least 80 years old with active COVID-19.

This clone appeared once. This rearrangement joins TRBV19 to TRBJ2-1, with D possibly TRBD1 on 6 matching bases. Trimming cost V 3 bases and J 3 bases, with 9 bases left between them. CDR1 is LNHDA, CDR2 SQIVND, per germline (reference sequence). This CDR3 has 14 amino acids. In DNA form, the CDR3 reads TGTGCCAGTAGTATCAGGGGAGACTACAATGAGCAGTTCTTC. It is translated as CASSIRGDYNEQFF.

The chain employs TRBV19 and TRBJ2-1; TRBD2 matches at 11 bases. V lost 6 bases, J lost 6 bases, and 4 bases stayed unmatched. Germline V CDR1 and CDR2: LNHDA, SQIVND (reference sequence). The CDR3 runs to 14 residues. CDR3 region: CASRSLAGGNEQFF. As DNA, the CDR3 is TGTGCCAGTAGGAGTCTAGCGGGAGGCAATGAGCAGTTCTTC.

This sequence joins TRBV7-9 and TRBJ1-3, with D uncertain. This CDR3 spans 14 amino acids. With 6 bases removed from V and 4 bases from J, the gap between germline ends came to 13 bases. Germline-derived CDR1 and CDR2 are SEHNR and FQNEAQ (reference sequence). The CDR3 sequence: CASRLGAAGNTIYF. CDR3 DNA sequence: TGTGCCAGCAGACTAGGTGCGGCCGGAAACACCATATATTTT. The entire variable domain, with the rest obtained from reference TRBV7-9 and TRBJ1-3, is as follows: DTGVSQNPRHKITKRGQNVTFRCDPISEHNRLYWYRQTLGQGPEFLTYFQNEAQLEKSRLLSDRFSAERPKGSFSTLEIQRTEQGDSAMYLCASRLGAAGNTIYFGEGSWLTVV.

The rearrangement joins TRBV6-2 or TRBV6-3 to TRBJ2-5; 7 bases align to TRBD1. The V segment lost 3 bases and the J segment 3 bases; nucleotides outside the gene matches: 10. This CDR3 comprises 16 residues. Germline CDR1 and CDR2: MNHEY and SVGEGT. DNA of the CDR3: TGTGCCAGCAGTTATACAACGACAGGGCGTAAAGAGACCCAGTACTTC. As protein: CASSYTTTGRKETQYF.

The rearrangement links TRBV19 to TRBJ2-1, with D maybe TRBD2 (5 bases). CDR3 length: 15 residues. The V end was cut by 3 bases, the J end by 0 bases, with 9 bases between. Germline CDR1 LNHDA, CDR2 SQIVND (reference sequence). The CDR3 DNA reads as TGTGCCAGTAGTATCGGAACTAGCTCCTACAATGAGCAGTTCTTC. Translated: CASSIGTSSYNEQFF. The full variable domain, its missing parts supplied by reference TRBV19 and TRBJ2-1, is DGGITQSPKYLFRKEGQNVTLSCEQNLNHDAMYWYRQDPGQGLRLIYYSQIVNDFQKGDIAEGYSVSREKKESFPLTVTSAQKNPTAFYLCASSIGTSSYNEQFFGPGTRLTVL.

CDR3 sequence: CASSPGLAYNEQFF. In DNA form, the CDR3 reads TGTGCCAGCAGCCCCGGACTAGCCTACAATGAGCAGTTCTTC. The chain joins TRBV5-4 to TRBJ2-1, with TRBD2 identical over 7 bases. This CDR3 has 14 residues. Germline V gene sequence: CDR1 SGHNT, CDR2 YYREEE (reference sequence). J lost 2 bases, V lost 4 bases, and 3 bases had no gene match.

J is TRBJ1-5 and V is TRBV18, with 9 bases identical to TRBD1. Germline CDR1 reads KGHSH; CDR2 reads LQKENI. The CDR3 covers 14 residues. V lost 5 bases, J lost 6 bases, and 5 bases stayed unmatched. The CDR3: CASSTDRGIQPQHF. Written as DNA, the CDR3 is TGTGCCAGCTCAACAGACAGGGGGATTCAGCCCCAGCATTTT.

The rearrangement joins TRBV6-2 or TRBV6-3 to TRBJ2-1; D is uncertain. Germline V gene sequence: CDR1 MNHEY, CDR2 SVGEGT. Trimming took off 5 bases at V and 7 bases at J, with 6 bases between the two ends. CDR3 length equals 11 residues. This CDR3 reads CASSTQNEQFF. CDR3 sequence (DNA): TGTGCCAGCAGTACCCAGAATGAGCAGTTCTTC.

The rearrangement links TRBV7-2 to TRBJ1-2; 12 bases align to TRBD1. CDR3 length equals 16 residues. V gave up 5 bases and J gave up 4 bases; unmatched junction bases: 8. Looked up from germline, CDR1 is SGHTA and CDR2 is FQGNSA. CDR3 coding DNA: TGTGCCAGCAGCCTCGTCGGGACAGGGGGCGGCTATGGCTACACCTTC. Translation gives CASSLVGTGGGYGYTF.

The genes are TRBV28 and TRBJ1-5; weak D call: TRBD1 (6 bases). The CDR3 consists of 16 residues. Germline V CDR1 and CDR2: MDHEN, SYDVKM. V lost 3 bases to trimming and J lost 4 bases, with 16 bases between them. CDR3 amino acids: CASSFRTAGENQPQHF. The CDR3 DNA follows: TGTGCCAGCAGTTTTAGGACAGCCGGCGAAAATCAGCCCCAGCATTTT. Full variable domain (rest looked up from reference TRBV28 and TRBJ1-5): DVKVTQSSRYLVKRTGEKVFLECVQDMDHENMFWYRQDPGLGLRLIYFSYDVKMKEKGDIPEGYSVSREKKERFSLILESASTNQTSMYLCASSFRTAGENQPQHFGDGTRLSIL.

The chain uses TRBV7-2 and TRBJ2-5; D may be TRBD1 (6 bases). CDR3 length: 15 residues. Trimming removed 5 bases at V and 1 base at J, with 14 bases between. Germline CDR1 SGHTA, CDR2 FQGNSA. The CDR3 here is CASSPHGQTQETQYF. Here the CDR3 DNA reads TGTGCCAGCAGCCCCCATGGACAGACCCAAGAGACCCAGTACTTC.

V usage is TRBV4-3 and J usage is TRBJ2-1; 11 positions agree with TRBD2. CDR1 is LGHNA and CDR2 is YSLEER in the germline V gene. The CDR3 is 19 residues long. V lost 1 base to trimming and J lost 5 bases; unmatched junction nucleotides: 13. CDR3 in DNA: TGCGCCAGCAGCCAAGGAAGTAGCGGGAGGGCGTTTGACCACAATGAGCAGTTCTTC. This codes for CASSQGSSGRAFDHNEQFF.

Only a few counts were recorded for this clone. The genes are TRBV28 and TRBJ2-7; possible D gene TRBD2, 6 bases. The CDR3 is made up of 15 amino acids. Germline V gives CDR1 MDHEN, CDR2 SYDVKM. The V and J ends lost 8 bases and 0 bases respectively, with 17 bases between them. The CDR3 coding sequence is TGTGCCAGCGAACCGGGCGGGACGAGCTCCTACGAGCAGTACTTC. Translating it yields CASEPGGTSSYEQYF.

V is TRBV28 and J is TRBJ1-1; 8 bases are shared with TRBD1. Per the germline V gene, CDR1 is MDHEN and CDR2 is SYDVKM. The V gene end was trimmed by 2 bases and the J gene end by 1 base; junction bases not matched to a gene: 9. CDR3 length equals 17 residues. CDR3 nucleotide sequence: TGTGCCAGCAGTTTAGCAACAGGGGGTGGCCCGAACACTGAAGCTTTCTTT. Translating gives CASSLATGGGPNTEAFF.

V usage is TRBV27 and J usage is TRBJ1-1; a weak D match, TRBD1 (5 bases). Deletions cut 1 base from V and 3 bases from J, with 6 bases between. This CDR3 is built from 13 residues. Germline V CDR1 and CDR2: MNHEY, SMNVEV (reference sequence). The CDR3 spells CASSLFRDTEAFF. The CDR3 DNA sequence: TGTGCCAGCAGTTTATTCAGGGACACTGAAGCTTTCTTT.

The gene calls are TRBV27 and TRBJ2-5, with D hard to call. Germline CDR1 MNHEY, CDR2 SMNVEV (reference sequence). This CDR3 has 14 residues. V shed 5 bases and J shed 1 base, with 11 bases lying between them. CDR3 protein: CASSQYTSQETQYF. The CDR3 DNA reads as TGTGCCAGCAGTCAATACACATCCCAAGAGACCCAGTACTTC.

The V call is TRBV5-4, the J call TRBJ2-1; TRBD2 agrees at 10 bases. Germline V gene lookup returns CDR1 SGHNT and CDR2 YYREEE (reference sequence). Trimming at V came to 2 bases and at J to 7 bases, leaving 9 bases not matched to a gene. This CDR3 has 16 amino acids. CDR3 amino acids: CASSLYTGLALNEQFF. The CDR3 coding sequence is TGTGCCAGCAGCTTATACACGGGACTAGCGCTGAATGAGCAGTTCTTC.

The chain carries TRBV2 and TRBJ2-3, with TRBD2 matching 7 bases. The length of the CDR3 is 14 residues. V trimming: 4 bases; J trimming: 7 bases; junction bases outside the gene matches: 8. Germline V gene lookup returns CDR1 SNHLY and CDR2 FYNNEI. The CDR3 DNA reads TGTGCCAGCAGTGGAGGCGGGAGTGGGTATACGCAGTATTTT. This sequence encodes CASSGGGSGYTQYF.

V is TRBV7-9 and J is TRBJ2-1; 7 bases map to TRBD2. The CDR3 runs to 17 residues. Germline values: CDR1 SEHNR, CDR2 FQNEAQ (reference sequence). V was clipped by 2 bases and J by 4 bases; unmatched bases: 11. The chain's CDR3 is CASSLNLGTTSYNEQFF. CDR3 nucleotides: TGTGCCAGCAGCTTAAACTTAGGGACTACGTCTTACAATGAGCAGTTCTTC.

The gene calls are TRBV28 and TRBJ2-3; 7 nucleotides align to TRBD2. CDR1 is MDHEN, CDR2 SYDVKM, per germline. The CDR3 extends over 14 amino acids. The V and J ends lost 2 bases and 4 bases, in that order; junction bases with no gene match: 3. The CDR3 DNA sequence: TGTGCCAGCAGTTTAGGCGGGAGCCCAGATACGCAGTATTTT. This translates into CASSLGGSPDTQYF. Full variable domain (rest looked up from reference TRBV28 and TRBJ2-3): DVKVTQSSRYLVKRTGEKVFLECVQDMDHENMFWYRQDPGLGLRLIYFSYDVKMKEKGDIPEGYSVSREKKERFSLILESASTNQTSMYLCASSLGGSPDTQYFGPGTRLTVL.

The chain is built from TRBV27 and TRBJ1-4; the D gene is possibly TRBD1 (6 bases). Germline V gives CDR1 MNHEY, CDR2 SMNVEV (reference sequence). CDR3 length: 15 amino acids. Trimming removed 6 bases from V and 8 bases from J, with 19 bases in between. The CDR3 spells CASSPGGPWVEKLFF. CDR3 DNA sequence: TGTGCCAGCAGCCCGGGGGGGCCATGGGTAGAAAAACTGTTTTTT.

This chain uses TRBV5-1 with TRBJ2-1, with D unclear. V was cut by 2 bases and J by 6 bases, with 3 bases left in between. This CDR3 contains 11 residues. Germline assignment: CDR1 SGHRS and CDR2 YFSETQ. CDR3 sequence (DNA): TGCGCCAGCAGCTTCCTCAATGAGCAGTTCTTC. Protein: CASSFLNEQFF.

This chain uses TRBV4-2 with TRBJ2-7, with 8 bases matching TRBD1. Unmatched junction bases numbered 6, after V lost 0 bases and J lost 2 bases. CDR3 length: 16 residues. Germline V gene data show CDR1 as LGHNA and CDR2 as YNFKEQ. CDR3: CASSQDPQGATYEQYF. CDR3 DNA sequence: TGTGCCAGCAGCCAAGATCCGCAGGGGGCAACCTACGAGCAGTACTTC.

The table lists this clone with a few counts. The V call is TRBV9, the J call TRBJ1-1, with 8 bases aligning to TRBD1. This CDR3 contains 14 residues. Losses at the gene ends were 3 bases for V and 11 bases for J; bases not matched to a gene: 12. Germline-derived CDR1 and CDR2 are SGDLS and YYNGEE. In DNA, the CDR3 is TGTGCCAGCAGCGGAGGGAGAAACCGGGACAGGGCTTTCTTT. This encodes CASSGGRNRDRAFF.

This chain links TRBV4-2 with TRBJ1-4; a possible D gene is TRBD1 (5 bases). V lost 4 bases, J lost 7 bases, and 13 bases lay in between. Germline V gives CDR1 LGHNA, CDR2 YNFKEQ. The CDR3 has 14 residues. The CDR3, as DNA: TGTGCCAGCAGCCGGTATGAAGGGGTTGAAAAACTGTTTTTT. Amino acid sequence: CASSRYEGVEKLFF.

The chain combines TRBV4-2 with TRBJ1-6; D is undetermined. The V gene's germline CDR1 is LGHNA and CDR2 YNFKEQ. The V and J ends lost 0 bases and 8 bases respectively, with 17 bases between them. The CDR3 totals 17 residues. CDR3 sequence (DNA): TGTGCCAGCAGCCAAGATTTGGCCCCTGCGGGCTATTCACCCCTCCACTTT. Amino acids: CASSQDLAPAGYSPLHF.

The genes are TRBV19 and TRBJ2-3; 13 nucleotides agree with TRBD2. V shed 5 bases, J shed 2 bases, and the junction held 7 bases outside the gene matches. From germline, CDR1 is LNHDA and CDR2 SQIVND (reference sequence). This CDR3 is 17 amino acids long. The CDR3 protein is CASSLGLAGTSTDTQYF. The CDR3 coding sequence is TGTGCCAGTAGTTTGGGACTAGCGGGAACCTCCACAGATACGCAGTATTTT.